Below, 3 T cell receptor beta chains from the same sample are listed, as sequenced in a study of blood T cells in healthy people across ages. Combining a sample-barcoded 5' primer with a J-beta primer mix, a second PCR ran for about 7 to 11 cycles. TCRdb re-called the 5' RACE reads through MiXCR, storing one row per CDR3 protein. The sample holds roughly 730,000 distinct CDR3 sequences, roughly three fifths seen once. Sequencing input: blood. These receptors were collected from a man aged 35-49 years in good health.

The CDR3 region is CASSQVGLATNPTYEQYF. CDR3 bases: TGTGCCAGCAGCCAAGTGGGGCTAGCGACCAACCCTACCTACGAGCAGTACTTC. The J gene is TRBJ2-7, the V gene TRBV4-2; possibly TRBD2 for D (6 bases). Germline V gene sequence: CDR1 LGHNA, CDR2 YNFKEQ. The CDR3 has 18 amino acids. Trimming removed 1 base at V and 2 bases at J, with 21 bases between.

This clonotype appeared a few times. The gene calls are TRBV5-1 and TRBJ1-6; D unresolved. Germline V gene data show CDR1 as SGHRS and CDR2 as YFSETQ. This CDR3 spans 13 amino acids. Trimming cost V 0 bases and J 14 bases, with 12 bases left between them. CDR3 residues: CASSLEGMESLHF. CDR3 nucleotide sequence: TGCGCCAGCAGCTTGGAGGGAATGGAGTCCCTCCACTTT. The variable domain in full, completed from reference TRBV5-1 and TRBJ1-6, reads KAGVTQTPRYLIKTRGQQVTLSCSPISGHRSVSWYQQTPGQGLQFLFEYFSETQRNKGNFPGRFSGRQFSNSRSEMNVSTLELGDSALYLCASSLEGMESLHFGNGTRLTVT.

This sequence joins TRBV5-1 and TRBJ2-1; 7 positions match TRBD2. This CDR3 spans 16 amino acids. V shed 6 bases, J shed 1 base, and the junction held 10 bases outside the gene matches. Per the germline V gene, CDR1 is SGHRS and CDR2 is YFSETQ. The CDR3 protein is CASTFSQGLSYNEQFF. The DNA of the CDR3 is TGCGCCAGCACCTTCTCCCAGGGACTATCCTACAATGAGCAGTTCTTC.